Below, one T cell receptor (beta chain) is given with its context. This CDR3 contains 14 residues. CDR1 and CDR2 from the germline V gene are SGHTA and FQGNSA. The V and J ends lost 0 bases and 5 bases respectively, with 9 bases between them. These data belong to a study of blood T cell repertoires in COVID-19. As for the study in general: Spain, Italy and the United States supplied samples that represented acute and convalescent COVID-19. The cDNA or gDNA used as material had been derived from T cells, B-cell-depleted T cells, or PBMCs.

Authors' analysis steps: Using reference gene primer amplification, nucleated cell counts were estimated. Generated by immunoSEQ multiplex PCR, the TCRdb table keeps only in-frame clones and is missing some. V, J and clone size reflect that table, while D and trimming were determined from the DNA. The sample includes approximately 97,000 clones, 85% seen only once; the top ten take roughly 40%. The source material was peripheral blood. The chain joins TRBV7-2 to TRBJ2-3; maybe TRBD1 (6 bases). The sequence came from an elderly man with acute or convalescent COVID-19. In nucleotides, the CDR3 is TGTGCCAGCAGCTTAGCGCTAGGGGGAGATACGCAGTATTTT. Translation gives CASSLALGGDTQYF.